This TCR beta chain emerged from a study of blood T cell repertoires in COVID-19. Generated by immunoSEQ multiplex PCR, the TCRdb table keeps only in-frame clones and is missing some. Of around 190,000 clones listed, 75% to 85% were seen once; the top ten hold 9.2%. Germline V gene lookup returns CDR1 PRHDT and CDR2 FYEKMQ (reference sequence). The CDR3 totals 15 residues. Trimming cost V 0 bases and J 6 bases; bases outside gene matches: 3. Those who participated ranged in age from roughly 18 to 90 years and resided in about two dozen US areas. The rearrangement links TRBV13 to TRBJ1-5, with TRBD1 identical over 9 bases. The sequence was collected from a man in his forties who had recovered from COVID-19. The material sequenced was PBMCs or T cells enriched from blood (not recorded which). CDR3 amino acids: CASSLGRQGVQPQHF. CDR3 nucleotides: TGTGCCAGCAGCTTAGGCCGACAGGGGGTTCAGCCCCAGCATTTT.